A selection of T cell receptor beta chains follows, all from one sample in a study of T cell responses to AZD1222 COVID-19 vaccine. Some clones are missing from TCRdb's copy, which holds only in-frame ones; the method was immunoSEQ multiplex PCR. The sample includes 95,000 to 120,000 clones, 88% of them seen just once. The specimen comprised peripheral blood, sampled 28 days after the second AZD1222 dose. Receptors originate from an adult who received the AZD1222 COVID-19 vaccine. The CDR3 runs from the conserved cysteine through the conserved F or W. A D gene is named only where the DNA matches it firmly. Not all rows give a size; the values are once, few, many and, for expanded clones, a class.

J	size	D	V	DNA	CDR3
TRBJ1-2	-	-	TRBV7-2	TGTGCCAGCAGCCCCAGCGGCTATGGCTACACCTTC	CASSPSGYGYTF
TRBJ1-3	-	-	TRBV11-2	TGTGCCAGCAGCTTGCAGGGGTATGGAAACACCATATATTTT	CASSLQGYGNTIYF
TRBJ1-2	-	-	TRBV29-1	TGCAGCGTTGGAGAGGGTGAGGACTATGGCTACACCTTC	CSVGEGEDYGYTF
TRBJ1-2	-	-	TRBV7-2	TGTGCCAGCAGCTTAGCAGCCGGGCCCGGTGGCTACACCTTC	CASSLAAGPGGYTF
TRBJ1-2	-	-	TRBV7-9	TGTGCCAGCGTGATTCCAGGTTCGGATGCTAACTATGGCTACACCTTC	CASVIPGSDANYGYTF
TRBJ1-3	once	-	TRBV12-3/TRBV12-4	TGTGCCAGCAGAATAGGAGCCACCATATATTTT	CASRIGATIYF
TRBJ2-1	few	TRBD1	TRBV4-2	TGTGCCAGCAGCCAAGACGAGGGGGCAGGCTACAATGAGCAGTTCTTC	CASSQDEGAGYNEQFF
TRBJ2-3	-	-	TRBV5-1	TGCGCCAGCAGCTTGGAGGGCAGGGAAGCAGATACGCAGTATTTT	CASSLEGREADTQYF
TRBJ2-2	few	-	TRBV2	TGTGCCAGCAGTGGGGACTACACCGGGGAGCTGTTTTTT	CASSGDYTGELFF
TRBJ1-5	-	-	TRBV10-3	TGTGCCATCAGTGACGGGGTTGTGGGCAATCAGCCCCAGCATTTT	CAISDGVVGNQPQHF
TRBJ2-3	-	-	TRBV4-3	TGCGCCAGCAGCCAAGCTCGGGCAGATACGCAGTATTTT	CASSQARADTQYF